Listed here are 19 T cell receptor beta chains from one sample, sequenced in a study of Graves' ophthalmopathy and Graves' hyperthyroidism. RNA transcripts provided the template for amplifying TCR beta CDR3 regions. An initial RT-PCR round employing HTBI primers preceded a second-round multiplex PCR. TCRdb independently ran MiXCR on the multiplex PCR reads; one entry per CDR3 protein. The sample holds about 420,000 distinct CDR3 sequences; approximately 21% are singletons and the top ten take under 3.5%. Sequencing was performed on peripheral blood. Every receptor here comes from a woman under 30 with stable Graves' hyperthyroidism.

This clonotype showed up many times. The rearrangement links TRBV11-2 to TRBJ1-2; D unclear. The germline V gene encodes CDR1 SGHAT and CDR2 FQNNGV. This CDR3 is 14 amino acids long. Trimming took off 6 bases at V and 1 base at J, with 12 bases between the two ends. CDR3 nucleotides: TGTGCCAGCAGATCTACGAGGCATAACTATGGCTACACCTTC. This codes for CASRSTRHNYGYTF. Full variable domain (outside the CDR3, taken from reference TRBV11-2 and TRBJ1-2): EAGVAQSPRYKIIEKRQSVAFWCNPISGHATLYWYQQILGQGPKLLIQFQNNGVVDDSQLPKDRFSAERLKGVDSTLKIQPAKLEDSAVYLCASRSTRHNYGYTFGSGTRLTVV.

This clonotype was recorded many times. The V gene is TRBV20-1, the J gene TRBJ1-1, with a weak D call TRBD1 (5 bases). Trimming took 1 base from V and 4 from J, leaving 16 bases between them. Germline-derived CDR1 and CDR2 are DFQATT and SNEGSKA (reference sequence). This CDR3 spans 15 amino acids. The CDR3 coding sequence is TGCAGTGCTAGAGTCCCCGGGACCGGTAGCACTGAAGCTTTCTTT. Translated, it gives CSARVPGTGSTEAFF.

In DNA, the CDR3 is TGCAGTGCTAGAGATGAGGTCGGGCAATATAGCAATCAGCCCCAGCATTTT. Protein: CSARDEVGQYSNQPQHF. This chain connects TRBV20-1 to TRBJ1-5; the D is unclear. CDR3 length: 17 residues. Germline lookup yields CDR1 DFQATT and CDR2 SNEGSKA (reference sequence). Between the trimmed V and J ends, which lost 0 bases and 0 bases, there was a span of 15 bases.

In this sample, this clonotype turned up many times. V and J are TRBV6-2 or TRBV6-3 and TRBJ1-1, with D perhaps matching TRBD1 (5 bases). The V end was cut by 9 bases, the J end by 3 bases, with 11 bases between. The CDR3 covers 12 residues. Germline assignment: CDR1 MNHEY and CDR2 SVGEGT. CDR3 sequence (DNA): TGTGCCAGGGAGGGGCAACACACTGAAGCTTTCTTT. It encodes CAREGQHTEAFF.

A remark on this clonotype: A read error may be the cause here, since a much bigger clone is one base away. The chain has TRBV28 and TRBJ1-2; D gene uncertain. The CDR3 loop spans 15 amino acids. The germline V gene has CDR1 MDHEN and CDR2 SYDVKM. The CDR3 spells CAISFPETIGYGYTF. The CDR3 nucleotides read TGTGCCATCAGTTTCCCAGAGACTATAGGGTATGGCTACACCTTC.

The chain is built from TRBV7-2 and TRBJ2-7; D is ambiguous. In germline, CDR1 is SGHTA, CDR2 FQGNSA. V lost 1 base and J lost 6, with 10 bases in between. The CDR3 sequence is 13 residues long. CDR3 sequence (DNA): TGTGCCAGCAGCTTAGTTATTTCGCGCGAGCAGTACTTC. Translating it yields CASSLVISREQYF.

V is TRBV5-1 and J is TRBJ2-7, with a weak D call TRBD2 (6 bases). The CDR3 runs 14 residues. Trimming shortened V by 4 bases and J by 3 bases, and 14 bases separated the two germline ends. Germline loops: CDR1 SGHRS, CDR2 YFSETQ. DNA for the CDR3: TGCGCCAGCAGCCCGGTTGCCGGGAGCTACGAGCAGTACTTC. Translating it yields CASSPVAGSYEQYF.

The table lists this clonotype with many counts. The V call is TRBV28, the J call TRBJ2-4; D is possibly TRBD1 (6 bases). Germline loops: CDR1 MDHEN, CDR2 SYDVKM. The germline V and J ends were trimmed by 3 bases and 0 bases, with 15 bases remaining between them. This CDR3 has 17 amino acids. CDR3 sequence: CASSFLGDTGAKNIQYF. As DNA, the CDR3 is TGTGCCAGCAGTTTTCTTGGGGACACAGGAGCCAAAAACATTCAGTACTTC.

This clonotype was observed at least ten times. The chain uses TRBV5-5 and TRBJ1-1; unclear D gene. Germline CDR1 SGHKS, CDR2 YYEKEE (reference sequence). The germline V and J ends were trimmed by 10 bases and 4 bases, with 17 bases remaining between them. The CDR3 spans 13 residues. The chain's CDR3 is CAASSGRFTEAFF. CDR3 in DNA: TGTGCCGCAAGTAGCGGGCGTTTCACTGAAGCTTTCTTT.

This clonotype was recorded at least ten times. V and J are TRBV2 and TRBJ2-3; D is unresolved. The CDR3 totals 13 residues. Trimming shortened V by 4 bases and J by 3 bases, and 8 bases separated the two germline ends. Germline V CDR1 and CDR2: SNHLY, FYNNEI. In nucleotides, the CDR3 is TGTGCCAGCAGTGCAAGATGGACAGATACGCAGTATTTT. This codes for CASSARWTDTQYF.

This clonotype was recorded many times. The chain has TRBV7-6 and TRBJ2-5; TRBD1 matches 7 bases. Trimming at V came to 5 bases and at J to 4 bases, leaving 10 bases not matched to a gene. The CDR3 totals 15 residues. Germline CDR1 reads SGHVS; CDR2 reads FNYEAQ. In DNA, the CDR3 is TGTGCCAGCAGCCCGGAAGGGGGCGCGGGAGAGACCCAGTACTTC. This translates into CASSPEGGAGETQYF.

This clonotype showed up many times. This chain joins TRBV7-2 and TRBJ1-5; 9 bases map to TRBD1. The CDR3 is 15 residues long. Germline V lookup: CDR1 SGHTA, CDR2 FQGNSA. V lost 6 bases and J lost 6; bases outside the gene matches: 9. Here the CDR3 reads CASSPGQGFGQPQHF. In DNA, the CDR3 is TGTGCCAGCAGTCCGGGACAGGGATTTGGTCAGCCCCAGCATTTT.

There are a few counts of this clonotype. The chain combines TRBV12-3 or TRBV12-4 with TRBJ2-7; TRBD1 agrees at 7 bases. There are 14 residues in the CDR3. V was pared by 5 bases and J by 0 bases, with 4 bases of the junction left unmatched. The CDR3 DNA is TGTGCCAGCAGTACCCGGGACAGCTCCTACGAGCAGTACTTC. This encodes CASSTRDSSYEQYF.

At least ten counts were recorded for this clonotype. The chain recombines TRBV10-3 with TRBJ2-5, with D possibly TRBD1 on 6 matching bases. This CDR3 has 14 amino acids. Looked up from germline, CDR1 is ENHRY and CDR2 is SYGVKD. V lost 5 bases, J lost 0 bases, and 10 bases lay in between. In DNA form, the CDR3 reads TGTGCCATCAGTCGACAGGAGTACCAAGAGACCCAGTACTTC. Its translation is CAISRQEYQETQYF.

This clonotype was found many times. CDR3 in amino acids: CASRQGHEQYF. CDR3 DNA: TGTGCCAGCAGGCAGGGCCACGAGCAGTACTTC. The V call is TRBV12-3 or TRBV12-4, the J call TRBJ2-7; D might be TRBD1 (5 bases). The CDR3 covers 11 residues. The ends were cut back, 6 bases at V and 5 bases at J, with 8 bases in the middle.

This clonotype was found many times. The V and J genes are TRBV27 and TRBJ1-3, with 12 bases aligning to TRBD1. V lost 5 bases to trimming and J lost 2 bases; unmatched junction nucleotides: 7. The CDR3 consists of 17 residues. The V gene's germline CDR1 is MNHEY and CDR2 SMNVEV (reference sequence). The CDR3 spells CASSTFRDRGPGNTIYF. As DNA, the CDR3 is TGTGCCAGCAGTACATTCCGGGACAGGGGGCCTGGAAACACCATATATTTT.

This clonotype was detected ten times or more. The rearrangement uses TRBV20-1 and TRBJ1-5, with no clear D. Trimming shortened V by 6 bases and J by 1 base, and 13 bases separated the two germline ends. CDR3 length equals 14 residues. The germline gives CDR1 DFQATT, CDR2 SNEGSKA (reference sequence). CDR3 DNA: TGCAGTGCCTCAACCGGGTGGAGCAATCAGCCCCAGCATTTT. Amino acids: CSASTGWSNQPQHF.

This clonotype was seen many times. The chain has TRBV5-1 and TRBJ2-7, with D unresolved. The CDR3 loop spans 13 amino acids. Germline CDR1 is SGHRS and CDR2 is YFSETQ. Trimming stripped 4 bases from V and 6 bases from J, with 14 bases between. The CDR3: CASSRDLLVEQYF. The CDR3 DNA reads TGCGCCAGCAGCCGTGATTTGCTTGTCGAGCAGTACTTC. The full variable domain, its missing parts supplied by reference TRBV5-1 and TRBJ2-7, is KAGVTQTPRYLIKTRGQQVTLSCSPISGHRSVSWYQQTPGQGLQFLFEYFSETQRNKGNFPGRFSGRQFSNSRSEMNVSTLELGDSALYLCASSRDLLVEQYFGPGTRLTVT.

This clonotype was picked up one time. The gene calls are TRBV6-1 and TRBJ2-5; 7 nucleotides agree with TRBD1. The CDR3 is made up of 16 amino acids. Germline CDR1 and CDR2: MNHNS and SASEGT. With 5 bases clipped from V and 5 bases from J, the junction kept 14 bases outside the gene matches. CDR3 in DNA: TGTGCCAGCAGTCCCCATCGACAGGGTAAAAAGGAGACCCAGTACTTC. This gives the protein CASSPHRQGKKETQYF.